A selection of T cell receptor beta chains follows, all from one sample in a study of CD8 T cells in Susac syndrome. TCRdb re-analysed the immunoSEQ multiplex PCR reads in MiXCR, keeping a single row per CDR3 protein. The repertoire includes 190,000 or so distinct CDR3 sequences, 85% to 95% of them detected once, and 0.082% sits in the top ten. What was sequenced was CD4+ T cells from PBMCs. Source of these receptors: a human donor with multiple sclerosis. Each CDR3 is given with its conserved first and last residue. Fields, in order: V gene, J gene, D gene, CDR3 DNA, CDR3 protein. D genes are given only for firm matches.

V gene: TRBV7-8; J gene: TRBJ2-7; D gene: -; CDR3 DNA: TGTGCCAGCAGCCCCAGGACGGAGACCTACGAGCAGTACTTC; CDR3 protein: CASSPRTETYEQYF
V gene: TRBV5-6; J gene: TRBJ1-2; D gene: -; CDR3 DNA: TGTGCCAGCAGCATGGACGGTAACTATGGCTACACCTTC; CDR3 protein: CASSMDGNYGYTF
V gene: TRBV5-1; J gene: TRBJ2-7; D gene: -; CDR3 DNA: TGCGCCAGCAGCTTGGGGCAGATCTACGAGCAGTACTTC; CDR3 protein: CASSLGQIYEQYF
V gene: TRBV27; J gene: TRBJ2-1; D gene: -; CDR3 DNA: TGTGCCAGCAGTTTCGGACCGCCCCTTTCCTACAATGAGCAGTTCTTC; CDR3 protein: CASSFGPPLSYNEQFF
V gene: TRBV29-1; J gene: TRBJ1-2; D gene: TRBD1; CDR3 DNA: TGCAGCGTTCTGAAGATGAGACAGGGGGACTATGGCTACACCTTC; CDR3 protein: CSVLKMRQGDYGYTF
V gene: TRBV23-1; J gene: TRBJ2-5; D gene: -; CDR3 DNA: TGCGCCAGCGAAGCCTTAGGCCAGAGTCAGACCCAGTACTTC; CDR3 protein: CASEALGQSQTQYF
V gene: TRBV9; J gene: TRBJ2-1; D gene: -; CDR3 DNA: TGTGCCAGCAGCGTTCGCGGGGACGATGAGCAGTTCTTC; CDR3 protein: CASSVRGDDEQFF
V gene: TRBV12-3/TRBV12-4; J gene: TRBJ2-1; D gene: -; CDR3 DNA: TGTGCCAGCACCCGACTCGGTGGGCAGTTCTTC; CDR3 protein: CASTRLGGQFF
V gene: TRBV6-6; J gene: TRBJ1-6; D gene: -; CDR3 DNA: TGTGCCAGCAGTTACTCGAAAGGGGCTAGAAATTCACCCCTCCACTTT; CDR3 protein: CASSYSKGARNSPLHF
V gene: TRBV6-1; J gene: TRBJ2-5; D gene: TRBD2; CDR3 DNA: TGTGCCAGCAGCCCTACCCTGACTAGCGGGGAGGAGACCCAGTACTTC; CDR3 protein: CASSPTLTSGEETQYF
V gene: TRBV19; J gene: TRBJ2-7; D gene: -; CDR3 DNA: TGTGCCAGTAGTATCGGCAGGATCGCCGCCTACGAGCAGTACTTC; CDR3 protein: CASSIGRIAAYEQYF